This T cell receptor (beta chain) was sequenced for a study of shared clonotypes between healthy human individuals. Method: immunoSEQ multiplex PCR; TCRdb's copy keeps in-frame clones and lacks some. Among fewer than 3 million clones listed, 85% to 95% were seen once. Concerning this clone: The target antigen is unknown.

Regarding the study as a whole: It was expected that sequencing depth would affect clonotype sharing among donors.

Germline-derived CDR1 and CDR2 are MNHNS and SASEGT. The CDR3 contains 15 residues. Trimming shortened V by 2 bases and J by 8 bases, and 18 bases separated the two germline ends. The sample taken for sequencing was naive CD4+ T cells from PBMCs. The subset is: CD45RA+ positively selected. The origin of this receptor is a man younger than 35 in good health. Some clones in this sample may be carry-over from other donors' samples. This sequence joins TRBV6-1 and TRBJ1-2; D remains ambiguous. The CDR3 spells CASSEYFGSAQGYTF. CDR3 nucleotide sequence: TGTGCCAGCAGTGAATATTTCGGATCTGCACAGGGCTACACCTTC.